This T cell receptor beta chain was identified in a study of somatic mutations in cytotoxic T cells in rheumatoid arthritis. Measured with immunoSEQ multiplex PCR; TCRdb has only the in-frame clones, and not every one. This table has 15,000 to 20,000 clones, about four fifths appearing once. From germline, CDR1 is SGHAT and CDR2 FQNNGV. The V end lost 5 bases, the J end lost 4 bases, and 17 bases lay between the germline ends. CDR3 length equals 15 residues. Material: CD8+ T cells sorted from blood. The TCR sequence derives from an adult with rheumatoid arthritis. The chain is built from TRBV11-2 and TRBJ2-5; D may correspond to TRBD1 or TRBD2 (5 bases each). In DNA form, the CDR3 reads TGTGCCAGCAGCGAGGACCCTGGGGGAAGAGAGACCCAGTACTTC. It yields the protein CASSEDPGGRETQYF.